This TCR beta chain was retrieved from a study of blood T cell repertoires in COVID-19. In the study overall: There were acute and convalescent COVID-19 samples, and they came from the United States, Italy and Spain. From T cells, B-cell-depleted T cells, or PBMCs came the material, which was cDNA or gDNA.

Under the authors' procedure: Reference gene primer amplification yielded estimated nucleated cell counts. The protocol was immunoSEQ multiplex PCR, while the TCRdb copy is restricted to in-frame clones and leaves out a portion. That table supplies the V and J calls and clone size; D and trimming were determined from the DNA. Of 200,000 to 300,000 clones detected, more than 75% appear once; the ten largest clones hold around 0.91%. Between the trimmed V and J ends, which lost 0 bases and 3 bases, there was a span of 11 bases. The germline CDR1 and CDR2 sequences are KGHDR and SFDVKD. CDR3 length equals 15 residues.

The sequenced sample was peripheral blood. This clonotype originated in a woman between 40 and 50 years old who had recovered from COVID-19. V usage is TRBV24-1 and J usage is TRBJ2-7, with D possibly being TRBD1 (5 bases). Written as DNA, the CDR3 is TGTGCCACCAGTGATTTGGTAGGGGCGCGCTACGAGCAGTACTTC. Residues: CATSDLVGARYEQYF.